Below, 30 T cell receptor beta chains from the same sample are listed, as sequenced in a study of T cell responses to AZD1222 COVID-19 vaccine (dated by TCRdb to the early 2020s). Per the publication, the time point label means: about 28 days (+/-7) after the second vaccine dose. The treatment or condition label for this specimen denotes: meningococcal conjugate vaccine given as trial control. The library was made by the immunoSEQ multiplex PCR assay. Not all clones reach the TCRdb copy of this immuneACCESS table, which keeps in-frame sequences only. Checked studies attribute under half of the gap to unresolved V genes and leave the rest unexplained. This sample has 200,000 to 250,000 clones in its table, and 90% to 95% of those were observed once. The ten largest clonotypes hold about 1.5% of the sample. The source was peripheral blood, collected 28 days after the second dose of the MenACWY control vaccine. The receptors here all came from an adult who received the MenACWY meningococcal vaccine as a control.

The CDR3 reads CASSISSENQPQHF. Written as DNA, the CDR3 is TGTGCCAGTAGTATCAGCAGTGAAAATCAGCCCCAGCATTTT. This chain links TRBV19 with TRBJ1-5; D remains ambiguous. The CDR3 totals 14 residues. Trimming took off 3 bases at V and 4 bases at J, with 10 bases between the two ends. The germline V gene encodes CDR1 LNHDA and CDR2 SQIVND (reference sequence).

This sequence joins TRBV30 and TRBJ1-5; possible D gene TRBD1, 5 bases. Germline V gene sequence: CDR1 GTSNPN, CDR2 SVGIG (reference sequence). V lost 1 base, J lost 1 base, and 11 bases lay in between. CDR3 size: 15 residues. The CDR3 loop is CAWSAGLRSNQPQHF. The CDR3 DNA reads TGTGCCTGGAGTGCAGGGTTAAGGAGCAATCAGCCCCAGCATTTT.

V usage is TRBV9 and J usage is TRBJ1-5, with 7 bases identical to TRBD1. The CDR3 sequence is 13 residues long. The germline V gene has CDR1 SGDLS and CDR2 YYNGEE. The V segment lost 3 bases and the J segment 9 bases; nucleotides outside the gene matches: 6. Written as DNA, the CDR3 is TGTGCCAGCAGCGCCGGGACAGCCCGGCCCCAGCATTTT. It translates to CASSAGTARPQHF.

V gene TRBV19 combines with J gene TRBJ1-1; a possible D gene is TRBD1 (6 bases). Germline-derived CDR1 and CDR2 are LNHDA and SQIVND (reference sequence). CDR3 length: 16 residues. V lost 7 bases to trimming and J lost 1 base, with 19 bases between them. Here the CDR3 reads CASMGYPQGTNTEAFF. DNA for the CDR3: TGTGCCAGTATGGGGTACCCCCAGGGGACGAACACTGAAGCTTTCTTT.

The V and J genes are TRBV18 and TRBJ1-2, with 11 bases identical to TRBD1. The ends lost 5 bases at V and 6 bases at J; junction bases unmatched: 8. CDR3 length equals 15 residues. From germline, CDR1 is KGHSH and CDR2 LQKENI. The CDR3 loop is CASSSWTGGADGYTF. For the CDR3, the DNA is TGTGCCAGCTCATCCTGGACAGGGGGCGCGGATGGCTACACCTTC. The full variable domain, with the rest looked up from reference TRBV18 and TRBJ1-2, is NAGVMQNPRHLVRRRGQEARLRCSPMKGHSHVYWYRQLPEEGLKFMVYLQKENIIDESGMPKERFSAEFPKEGPSILRIQQVVRGDSAAYFCASSSWTGGADGYTFGSGTRLTVV.

The J gene is TRBJ2-7, the V gene TRBV5-1, with D perhaps TRBD2 (6 bases). Per the germline V gene, CDR1 is SGHRS and CDR2 is YFSETQ. V lost 0 bases and J lost 0, with 13 bases in between. This CDR3 has 16 amino acids. CDR3 in DNA: TGCGCCAGCAGCTTGGCCTCCGGGACTGTCTCCTACGAGCAGTACTTC. Protein sequence: CASSLASGTVSYEQYF.

The rearrangement links TRBV7-9 to TRBJ1-2; TRBD1 might be the D (6 bases). This CDR3 contains 14 residues. Trimming pared 1 base from V and 4 bases from J, leaving 10 bases between. CDR1 and CDR2 from the germline V gene are SEHNR and FQNEAQ (reference sequence). The CDR3 here is CASSLGTDGYGYTF. The CDR3 region has the DNA TGTGCCAGCAGCTTAGGGACAGATGGCTATGGCTACACCTTC.

The J gene is TRBJ1-5, the V gene TRBV2; weak D call: TRBD1 (5 bases). Trimming cost V 6 bases and J 3 bases, with 15 bases left between them. Germline assignment: CDR1 SNHLY and CDR2 FYNNEI. This CDR3 spans 15 amino acids. The CDR3 reads CASSPGRGPNQPQHF. DNA for the CDR3: TGTGCCAGCAGCCCTGGACGGGGACCCAATCAGCCCCAGCATTTT. The entire variable domain, with the rest obtained from reference TRBV2 and TRBJ1-5, is as follows: EPEVTQTPSHQVTQMGQEVILRCVPISNHLYFYWYRQILGQKVEFLVSFYNNEISEKSEIFDDQFSVERPDGSNFTLKIRSTKLEDSAMYFCASSPGRGPNQPQHFGDGTRLSIL.

The chain carries TRBV28 and TRBJ1-1, with D possibly TRBD1 on 5 matching bases. CDR1 is MDHEN, CDR2 SYDVKM, per germline. Deletions cut 1 base from V and 8 bases from J, with 14 bases between. CDR3 length: 14 residues. For the CDR3, the DNA is TGTGCCAGCAGTTTATCGTCTGCTTGGGGGGAAGCTTTCTTT. Its protein product is CASSLSSAWGEAFF.

This clone came up once. The chain carries TRBV12-3 or TRBV12-4 and TRBJ2-7; perhaps TRBD2 as D (5 bases). The CDR3 extends over 12 amino acids. V was pared by 1 base and J by 9 bases, with 10 bases between. CDR3 coding DNA: TGTGCCAGCAGTTTAGGCCTAGCAATGCAGTACTTC. This gives the protein CASSLGLAMQYF.

This clone occurred once. The V gene is TRBV29-1, the J gene TRBJ2-3, with a weak D call TRBD2 (6 bases). V dropped 4 bases and J dropped 1 base, with 6 bases sitting between them. The CDR3 runs 12 residues. CDR1 is SQVTM and CDR2 is ANQGSEA in the germline V gene. CDR3 sequence reads: CSVASGTDTQYF. The CDR3, as DNA: TGCAGCGTTGCTAGCGGCACAGATACGCAGTATTTT.

The gene calls are TRBV14 and TRBJ2-3, with 11 bases lining up with TRBD2. The ends lost 1 base at V and 5 bases at J; junction bases unmatched: 5. The CDR3 length is 16 residues. Per the germline V gene, CDR1 is SGHDN and CDR2 is FVKESK. DNA for the CDR3: TGTGCCAGCAGCCAAGGACTAGCGGGGCGGGTAGATACGCAGTATTTT. As protein: CASSQGLAGRVDTQYF.

This clone was seen once. The genes are TRBV9 and TRBJ2-7, with 7 bases fitting TRBD2. V was pared by 7 bases and J by 2 bases, with 6 bases of the junction left unmatched. CDR1 SGDLS and CDR2 YYNGEE come from the germline V gene. This CDR3 spans 13 amino acids. CDR3 protein: CASGGVSAYEQYF. The DNA of the CDR3 is TGTGCCAGCGGGGGGGTAAGCGCCTACGAGCAGTACTTC. Supplemented by reference TRBV9 and TRBJ2-7, the full variable domain reads DSGVTQTPKHLITATGQRVTLRCSPRSGDLSVYWYQQSLDQGLQFLIQYYNGEERAKGNILERFSAQQFPDLHSELNLSSLELGDSALYFCASGGVSAYEQYFGPGTRLTVT.

The rearrangement joins TRBV28 to TRBJ1-2; D might be TRBD1 (5 bases). V lost 2 bases and J lost 3, with 10 bases in between. CDR1 and CDR2 (germline): MDHEN, SYDVKM. The CDR3 covers 14 residues. CDR3 in amino acids: CASSLPGNYYGYTF. CDR3 sequence (DNA): TGTGCCAGCAGTTTACCAGGGAACTACTATGGCTACACCTTC.

The V gene is TRBV6-1, the J gene TRBJ1-5; D not certain. CDR3 length equals 14 residues. V shed 5 bases and J shed 6 bases, with 14 bases lying between them. CDR1 is MNHNS and CDR2 is SASEGT in the germline V gene. The CDR3 is CASSLLGRAQPQHF. The CDR3 DNA reads as TGTGCCAGCAGTCTTCTGGGGAGGGCTCAGCCCCAGCATTTT.

The V gene is TRBV27, the J gene TRBJ2-1; 8 bases match TRBD2. The CDR3 runs 15 residues. Trimming at V came to 4 bases and at J to 1 base, leaving 3 bases not matched to a gene. Germline CDR1 MNHEY, CDR2 SMNVEV (reference sequence). The CDR3 here is CASSSAGASYNEQFF. The CDR3 DNA is TGTGCCAGCAGTTCAGCGGGAGCGTCCTACAATGAGCAGTTCTTC.

The J gene is TRBJ1-2, the V gene TRBV5-1; TRBD1 might be the D (6 bases). The CDR3 has 13 residues. The V end was cut by 0 bases, the J end by 3 bases, with 6 bases between. Germline V gene sequence: CDR1 SGHRS, CDR2 YFSETQ. CDR3 in amino acids: CASSLGQDYGYTF. The DNA for the CDR3 is TGCGCCAGCAGCTTGGGACAGGACTATGGCTACACCTTC. Supplemented by reference TRBV5-1 and TRBJ1-2, the full variable domain reads KAGVTQTPRYLIKTRGQQVTLSCSPISGHRSVSWYQQTPGQGLQFLFEYFSETQRNKGNFPGRFSGRQFSNSRSEMNVSTLELGDSALYLCASSLGQDYGYTFGSGTRLTVV.

This chain links TRBV5-1 with TRBJ2-2; perhaps TRBD1 as D (6 bases). Trimming pared 5 bases from V and 0 bases from J, leaving 8 bases between. The CDR3 has 14 amino acids. The germline gives CDR1 SGHRS, CDR2 YFSETQ. The CDR3 DNA follows: TGCGCCAGCAGGGACAGCCCGAACACCGGGGAGCTGTTTTTT. Amino acid sequence: CASRDSPNTGELFF.

This clone was counted only a few times. The chain links TRBV7-9 to TRBJ2-7; 11 bases are a match to TRBD1. Trimming at V came to 4 bases and at J to 6 bases, leaving 11 bases not matched to a gene. In germline, CDR1 is SEHNR, CDR2 FQNEAQ (reference sequence). The CDR3 runs to 16 residues. The CDR3 bases are TGTGCCAGCAGCTCAAGGACAGGGGGCGCCTTAATCGAGCAGTACTTC. It yields the protein CASSSRTGGALIEQYF.

The chain links TRBV4-3 to TRBJ2-1; 7 bases line up with TRBD1. From germline, CDR1 is LGHNA and CDR2 YSLEER. The CDR3 extends over 15 amino acids. V lost 0 bases and J lost 10; bases outside the gene matches: 9. The CDR3 bases are TGCGCCAGCAGCCAAGATTGGAGACAGGGACGAGAGCAGTTCTTC. It translates to CASSQDWRQGREQFF.

This sequence joins TRBV7-3 and TRBJ1-3; possible D gene TRBD1, 5 bases. V was cut by 5 bases and J by 1 base, with 15 bases left in between. Germline CDR1 and CDR2: SGHTA and FQGTGA. The CDR3 consists of 16 residues. The DNA for the CDR3 is TGTGCCAGCAGCGGAAACAGGAGGTTATCTGGAAACACCATATATTTT. Protein: CASSGNRRLSGNTIYF.

This clone was recorded only once. This chain connects TRBV6-6 to TRBJ2-7; D call uncertain. V was clipped by 0 bases and J by 7 bases, with 13 bases between them. The CDR3 loop spans 14 amino acids. From germline, CDR1 is MNHNY and CDR2 SVGAGI (reference sequence). The CDR3 sequence: CASSYSSPIVEQYF. The CDR3 nucleotides read TGTGCCAGCAGTTACTCGTCACCGATTGTGGAGCAGTACTTC.

This rearrangement joins TRBV4-3 to TRBJ1-6; possible D gene TRBD1, 5 bases. Germline assignment: CDR1 LGHNA and CDR2 YSLEER. V was trimmed by 5 bases and J by 9 bases, leaving 17 bases between them. The CDR3 sequence is 15 residues long. CDR3 nucleotides: TGCGCCAGCAGCACACTGGTGCAGGGAGGTTCACCCCTCCACTTT. The encoded protein is CASSTLVQGGSPLHF.

The chain has TRBV9 and TRBJ1-1; TRBD1 matches 7 bases. This CDR3 is built from 17 residues. Germline CDR1 and CDR2: SGDLS and YYNGEE. Losses at the gene ends were 4 bases for V and 1 base for J; bases not matched to a gene: 13. The CDR3 sequence is CASSTEGALGSNTEAFF. In DNA form, the CDR3 reads TGTGCCAGCAGCACAGAGGGGGCTCTGGGGTCGAACACTGAAGCTTTCTTT.

CDR3 amino acids: CASSPNRVTGEQYF. Here the CDR3 DNA reads TGTGCCAGCAGCCCCAACAGGGTGACGGGCGAGCAGTACTTC. V and J are TRBV3-1 (or the pseudogene TRBV3-2) and TRBJ2-7; TRBD1 is a possible D gene (6 bases). The germline gives CDR1 LGHDT, CDR2 YNNKEL (reference sequence). The CDR3 runs 14 residues. The V and J ends lost 4 bases and 6 bases respectively, with 16 bases between them.

The chain recombines TRBV13 with TRBJ2-7; 8 positions match TRBD1. Trimming at V came to 4 bases and at J to 6 bases, leaving 11 bases not matched to a gene. Germline CDR1 and CDR2: PRHDT and FYEKMQ (reference sequence). This CDR3 has 15 amino acids. The CDR3 protein is CASSSTGAGPFEQYF. CDR3 nucleotides: TGTGCCAGCAGCTCGACAGGGGCCGGCCCGTTCGAGCAGTACTTC. Variable domain in full (rest from reference TRBV13 and TRBJ2-7): AAGVIQSPRHLIKEKRETATLKCYPIPRHDTVYWYQQGPGQDPQFLISFYEKMQSDKGSIPDRFSAQQFSDYHSELNMSSLELGDSALYFCASSSTGAGPFEQYFGPGTRLTVT.

The J gene is TRBJ2-5, the V gene TRBV28, with 10 bases identical to TRBD2. CDR3 length: 15 residues. J gave up 5 bases and V 5 bases, and 8 bases lay outside the gene matches. Germline V gene sequence: CDR1 MDHEN, CDR2 SYDVKM. In nucleotides, the CDR3 is TGTGCCAGCAGTAGTTACACTAGCGGGACGGAGACCCAGTACTTC. It translates to CASSSYTSGTETQYF.

J is TRBJ1-1 and V is TRBV7-9; no definite D call. This CDR3 comprises 16 residues. CDR1 is SEHNR and CDR2 is FQNEAQ in the germline V gene (reference sequence). Trimming stripped 0 bases from V and 0 bases from J, with 11 bases between. The CDR3 DNA sequence: TGTGCCAGCAGCTTAGCGGTCCGGGCCATGAACACTGAAGCTTTCTTT. It specifies CASSLAVRAMNTEAFF.

This CDR3 reads CASSLETGPPGELFF. The CDR3 nucleotides are TGTGCCAGCAGTTTAGAGACAGGGCCCCCCGGGGAGCTGTTTTTT. This chain connects TRBV28 to TRBJ2-2; 7 bases line up with TRBD1. The CDR3 is 15 amino acids. Unmatched junction bases numbered 6, after V lost 2 bases and J lost 6 bases. CDR1 is MDHEN and CDR2 is SYDVKM in the germline V gene.

This clone was seen just once. V is TRBV7-2 and J is TRBJ2-3; tentative D call: TRBD2 (5 bases). V was clipped by 5 bases and J by 2 bases, with 17 bases between them. CDR1 is SGHTA and CDR2 is FQGNSA in the germline V gene. This CDR3 has 16 amino acids. The CDR3 protein is CASSPSSGIFTDTQYF. The DNA for the CDR3 is TGTGCCAGCAGCCCAAGTTCGGGGATCTTCACAGATACGCAGTATTTT. Full variable domain (rest looked up from reference TRBV7-2 and TRBJ2-3): GAGVSQSPSNKVTEKGKDVELRCDPISGHTALYWYRQSLGQGLEFLIYFQGNSAPDKSGLPSDRFSAERTGGSVSTLTIQRTQQEDSAVYLCASSPSSGIFTDTQYFGPGTRLTVL.